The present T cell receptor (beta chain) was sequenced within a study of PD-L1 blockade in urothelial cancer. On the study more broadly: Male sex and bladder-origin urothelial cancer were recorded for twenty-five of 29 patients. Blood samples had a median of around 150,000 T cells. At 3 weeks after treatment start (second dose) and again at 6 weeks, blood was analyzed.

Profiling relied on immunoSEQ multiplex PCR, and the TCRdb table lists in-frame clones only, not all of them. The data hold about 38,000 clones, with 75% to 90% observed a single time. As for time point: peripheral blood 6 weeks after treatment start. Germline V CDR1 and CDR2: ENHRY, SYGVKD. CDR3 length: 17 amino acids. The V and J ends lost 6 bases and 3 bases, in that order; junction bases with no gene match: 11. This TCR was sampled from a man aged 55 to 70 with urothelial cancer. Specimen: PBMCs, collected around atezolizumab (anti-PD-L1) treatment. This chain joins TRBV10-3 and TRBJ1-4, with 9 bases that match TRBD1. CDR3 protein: CAISRTGEEASNEKLFF. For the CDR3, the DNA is TGTGCCATCAGCAGGACAGGGGAAGAGGCTTCTAATGAAAAACTGTTTTTT.